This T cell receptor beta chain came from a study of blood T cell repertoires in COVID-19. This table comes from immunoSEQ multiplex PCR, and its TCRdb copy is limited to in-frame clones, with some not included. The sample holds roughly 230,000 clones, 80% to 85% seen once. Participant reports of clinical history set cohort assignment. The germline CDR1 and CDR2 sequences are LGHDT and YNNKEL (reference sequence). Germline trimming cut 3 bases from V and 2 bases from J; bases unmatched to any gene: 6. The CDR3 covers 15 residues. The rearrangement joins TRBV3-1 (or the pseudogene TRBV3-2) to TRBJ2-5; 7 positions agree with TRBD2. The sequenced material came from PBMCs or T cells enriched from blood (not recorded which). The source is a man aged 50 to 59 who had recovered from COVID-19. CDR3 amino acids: CASSHPPGLQETQYF. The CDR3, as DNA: TGTGCCAGCAGCCATCCCCCGGGACTACAAGAGACCCAGTACTTC.